A single sample gave rise to the 17 T cell receptor beta chains below, sequenced in a study of shared T cell receptors in the human thymus (dated by TCRdb to about 2021). The method was the immunoSEQ multiplex PCR assay. TCRdb limited this immuneACCESS table to in-frame rearrangements with V and J called. A share of clones is missing; checked studies link under half to unresolved V genes, and the rest is unexplained. For this sample there are over 350,000 clones; 95% appear just once. 0.02% of the sample is taken by the ten largest. The sequencing sample was made of thymocytes. The receptors shown here come from a human donor.

This chain uses TRBV7-2 with TRBJ1-1, with unresolved D. This CDR3 has 15 residues. Trimming stripped 2 bases from V and 1 base from J, with 11 bases between. The germline V gene encodes CDR1 SGHTA and CDR2 FQGNSA. The CDR3 DNA reads as TGTGCCAGCAGCTTACTCGGTGGCCAGAACACTGAAGCTTTCTTT. Protein: CASSLLGGQNTEAFF.

This clone showed up just once. J is TRBJ2-7 and V is TRBV5-1, with 7 bases fitting TRBD1. V lost 4 bases and J lost 1; bases outside the gene matches: 11. Germline V lookup: CDR1 SGHRS, CDR2 YFSETQ. This CDR3 spans 16 amino acids. CDR3 bases: TGCGCCAGCAGCCTCGGACAGGTAGTAAAATCCTACGAGCAGTACTTC. Its protein product is CASSLGQVVKSYEQYF.

The chain uses TRBV15 and TRBJ1-4; D not resolved. The V end was cut by 0 bases, the J end by 0 bases, with 20 bases between. Germline CDR1 and CDR2: LNHNV and YYDKDF (reference sequence). The CDR3 is 20 amino acids. CDR3 nucleotide sequence: TGTGCCACCAGCAGAGATCTACCTTGGGTGTCGGGTTCAACTAATGAAAAACTGTTTTTT. It yields the protein CATSRDLPWVSGSTNEKLFF.

The chain carries TRBV27 and TRBJ1-5; 12 bases fit TRBD1. Germline lookup yields CDR1 MNHEY and CDR2 SMNVEV (reference sequence). The CDR3 spans 17 residues. V shed 1 base, J shed 3 bases, and the junction held 4 bases outside the gene matches. The CDR3 coding sequence is TGTGCCAGCAGTTTATATGGGACAGGGGGCTTCAATCAGCCCCAGCATTTT. Protein: CASSLYGTGGFNQPQHF.

The CDR3 DNA reads as TGCGCCAGCAGCCCGGAAGGGACAGGGGGTGATGAGCAGTTCTTC. Protein sequence: CASSPEGTGGDEQFF. This chain uses TRBV5-1 with TRBJ2-1; TRBD1 matches 11 bases. Unmatched junction bases numbered 8, after V lost 4 bases and J lost 8 bases. CDR1 and CDR2 (germline): SGHRS, YFSETQ. The CDR3 has 15 residues.

This chain joins TRBV28 and TRBJ2-1, with D possibly matching TRBD2 (5 bases). Per the germline V gene, CDR1 is MDHEN and CDR2 is SYDVKM. Trimming took off 6 bases at V and 3 bases at J, with 15 bases between the two ends. The CDR3 has 15 amino acids. The CDR3 here is CASRIQRNRYNEQFF. In nucleotides, the CDR3 is TGTGCCAGCAGGATACAGCGGAACCGCTACAATGAGCAGTTCTTC. The variable domain in full, completed from reference TRBV28 and TRBJ2-1, reads DVKVTQSSRYLVKRTGEKVFLECVQDMDHENMFWYRQDPGLGLRLIYFSYDVKMKEKGDIPEGYSVSREKKERFSLILESASTNQTSMYLCASRIQRNRYNEQFFGPGTRLTVL.

This sequence joins TRBV29-1 and TRBJ2-7; no clear D. The CDR3 covers 13 residues. Germline assignment: CDR1 SQVTM and CDR2 ANQGSEA. V shed 0 bases and J shed 0 bases, with 6 bases lying between them. For the CDR3, the DNA is TGCAGCGTTGAAGACAGATACTCCTACGAGCAGTACTTC. Amino acids: CSVEDRYSYEQYF.

The J gene is TRBJ2-2, the V gene TRBV27, with unresolved D. V was cut by 3 bases and J by 5 bases, with 13 bases left in between. Germline-derived CDR1 and CDR2 are MNHEY and SMNVEV (reference sequence). The CDR3 spans 15 residues. DNA of the CDR3: TGTGCCAGCAGTTTGAAGGCCGTACTGACCGGGGAGCTGTTTTTT. Protein sequence: CASSLKAVLTGELFF.

The chain joins TRBV6-5 to TRBJ2-7; weak D call: TRBD2 (5 bases). V was shortened by 4 bases and J by 1 base, with 5 bases between the two germline ends. Germline V lookup: CDR1 MNHEY, CDR2 SVGAGI. The CDR3 consists of 12 residues. The CDR3 loop is CASSSGSYEQYF. CDR3 DNA: TGTGCCAGCAGTTCGGGATCCTACGAGCAGTACTTC.

This clone has only a few counts. J is TRBJ2-2 and V is TRBV19, with unresolved D. CDR3 length: 11 amino acids. The V and J ends lost 8 bases and 7 bases respectively, with 8 bases between them. Germline V CDR1 and CDR2: LNHDA, SQIVND (reference sequence). The CDR3 protein is CASDESGELFF. CDR3 nucleotide sequence: TGTGCCAGTGACGAAAGCGGGGAGCTGTTTTTT.

Here the CDR3 reads CASSLHPGSSYEQYF. Here the CDR3 DNA reads TGCGCCAGCAGCTTGCATCCAGGGAGCTCCTACGAGCAGTACTTC. V and J are TRBV5-1 and TRBJ2-7, with D perhaps given as TRBD1 or TRBD2 (5 bases each). Germline V lookup: CDR1 SGHRS, CDR2 YFSETQ. The length of the CDR3 is 15 residues. The V gene lost 1 base and the J gene lost 0 bases, with 11 bases spanning the gap.

On this clone itself: Other DNA variants within this sample encode the same CDR3. This chain connects TRBV19 to TRBJ2-7, with D possibly matching TRBD1 (5 bases). This CDR3 region has 12 residues. The germline V and J ends were trimmed by 6 bases and 1 base, with 7 bases remaining between them. Germline values: CDR1 LNHDA, CDR2 SQIVND (reference sequence). The CDR3 reads CASRGPSYEQYF. As DNA, the CDR3 is TGTGCCAGTAGGGGGCCTTCCTACGAGCAGTACTTC.

V usage is TRBV5-1 and J usage is TRBJ2-5; 9 nucleotides align to TRBD2. J was trimmed by 5 bases and V by 1 base; bases with no gene match: 9. This CDR3 region has 16 residues. Germline CDR1 SGHRS, CDR2 YFSETQ. This CDR3 reads CASSLQAGGGSETQYF. The CDR3 nucleotides are TGCGCCAGCAGCTTGCAGGCGGGAGGGGGGAGCGAGACCCAGTACTTC.

The sample holds one count of this clone. The J gene is TRBJ2-7, the V gene TRBV15, with 7 bases aligning to TRBD2. Germline CDR1 is LNHNV and CDR2 is YYDKDF (reference sequence). This CDR3 spans 17 amino acids. Germline trimming cut 3 bases from V and 0 bases from J; bases unmatched to any gene: 11. The CDR3: CATSSEVESGNSYEQYF. The CDR3 DNA sequence: TGTGCCACCAGCAGTGAAGTCGAAAGCGGGAACTCCTACGAGCAGTACTTC.

This chain uses TRBV28 with TRBJ1-4, with TRBD1 matching over 8 bases. The length of the CDR3 is 14 residues. Germline CDR1 is MDHEN and CDR2 is SYDVKM. With V trimmed by 5 bases and J by 8 bases, 7 bases remained unmatched. As DNA, the CDR3 is TGTGCCAGCAGTCTTACAGGGGGGGACGAAAAACTGTTTTTT. Amino acid sequence: CASSLTGGDEKLFF.

The chain couples TRBV21-1 to TRBJ1-1. TRBV21-1 is noted as a pseudogene. This CDR3 is built from 15 residues. CDR3 loop: CARRKTHEAGTEAFF. The CDR3, as DNA: TGTGCCAGGCGAAAAACCCATGAGGCCGGTACTGAAGCTTTCTTT.

V usage is TRBV20-1 and J usage is TRBJ2-5; no reliable D call. The V gene's germline CDR1 is DFQATT and CDR2 SNEGSKA (reference sequence). This CDR3 is 11 amino acids long. V gave up 6 bases and J gave up 5 bases, with 10 bases separating them. CDR3 in amino acids: CSARFRETQYF. Here the CDR3 DNA reads TGCAGTGCCAGATTTAGGGAGACCCAGTACTTC.